This T cell receptor (beta chain) originates from a study of T cells after yellow fever vaccination. Study-level results: Post-booster repertoires again held most primary-vaccination clones (roughly 96% CD4, just under 90% CD8). A weaker secondary response peaked on day 5, the primary on day 15. There was a small share of clonotypes that showed up in both the CD4 and CD8 compartments.

A single record per CDR3 protein comes from TCRdb applying MiXCR to the 5' RACE reads. The sample consists of 300,000 to 400,000 distinct CDR3 sequences, approximately 9% of them appearing once. This clonotype appeared a few times. Its target is unknown. Specimen: PBMCs, collected on the day of the first yellow fever vaccination. This sequence was found in a man younger than 30 who received the YFV17D yellow fever vaccine.

The CDR3 loop reads CASSSDGLLSYEQYF. CDR3 in DNA: TGTGCCAGCAGCTCAGATGGGCTCCTCTCCTACGAGCAGTACTTC. This chain uses TRBV7-6 with TRBJ2-7, with D hard to call. The V gene lost 4 bases and the J gene lost 0 bases, with 13 bases spanning the gap. CDR1 and CDR2 (germline): SGHVS, FNYEAQ. CDR3 size: 15 residues.